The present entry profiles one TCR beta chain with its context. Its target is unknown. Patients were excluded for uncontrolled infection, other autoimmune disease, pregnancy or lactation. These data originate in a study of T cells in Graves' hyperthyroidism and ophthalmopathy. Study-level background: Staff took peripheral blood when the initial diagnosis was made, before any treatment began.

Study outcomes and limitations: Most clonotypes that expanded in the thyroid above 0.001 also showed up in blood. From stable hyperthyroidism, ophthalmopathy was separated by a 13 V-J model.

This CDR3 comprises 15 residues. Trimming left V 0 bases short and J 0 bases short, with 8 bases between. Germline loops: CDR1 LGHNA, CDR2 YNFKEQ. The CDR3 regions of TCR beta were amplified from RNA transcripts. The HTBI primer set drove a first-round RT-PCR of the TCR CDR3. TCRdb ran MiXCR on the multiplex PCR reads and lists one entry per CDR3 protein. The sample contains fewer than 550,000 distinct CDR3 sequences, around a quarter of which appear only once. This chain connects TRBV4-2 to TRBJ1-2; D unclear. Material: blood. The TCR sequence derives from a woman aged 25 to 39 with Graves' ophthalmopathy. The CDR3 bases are TGTGCCAGCAGCCAAGAGACCCAAACTAACTATGGCTACACCTTC. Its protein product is CASSQETQTNYGYTF.